The clone carrying this TCR beta chain was detected a few times. Its cognate antigen is unknown. These data originate in a study of human T cells and chemical hapten exposure. TCRdb reprocessed the RACE reads via MiXCR and lists one record per CDR3 protein. The sample shows around 190,000 distinct CDR3 sequences, about 22% of them seen only once. CDR1 SGHAT and CDR2 FQNNGV come from the germline V gene. This CDR3 spans 14 amino acids. V was pared by 1 base and J by 5 bases, with 11 bases between. As to time point: patch test 1, 2 weeks after DPC sensitization. Treatment: therapeutic diphenylcyclopropenone sensitization with weekly scalp DPC. Findings and caveats of the study: Donors had alopecia, so their immune response may differ from healthy people's. Compared to controls, expanded TCRs made significantly more large clusters of similar CDR3s.

The specimen comprised whole blood, sampled in connection with sensitization to the hapten diphenylcyclopropenone (DPC). This receptor was identified in a woman aged 45-65 years with alopecia areata. Some clones in this sample may be carry-over from other donors' samples. The rearrangement links TRBV11-2 to TRBJ1-1, with a possible D match to TRBD1 (6 bases). CDR3 DNA sequence: TGTGCCAGCAGCTTAGCAGGGGTTTGGACTGAAGCTTTCTTT. The encoded protein is CASSLAGVWTEAFF.